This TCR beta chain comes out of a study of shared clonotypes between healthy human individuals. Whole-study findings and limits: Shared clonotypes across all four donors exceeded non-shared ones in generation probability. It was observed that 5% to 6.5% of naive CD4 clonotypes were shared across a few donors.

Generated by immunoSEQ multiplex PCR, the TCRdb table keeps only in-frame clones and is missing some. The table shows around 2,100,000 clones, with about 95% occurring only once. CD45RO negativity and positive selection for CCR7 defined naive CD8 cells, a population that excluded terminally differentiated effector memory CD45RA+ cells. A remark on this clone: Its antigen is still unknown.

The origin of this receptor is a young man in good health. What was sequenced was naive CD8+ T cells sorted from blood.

CDR3 coding DNA: TGTGCCAGCAGCGCCCCAGGGGGGGGCACTGAAGCTTTCTTT. Its translation is CASSAPGGGTEAFF. V is TRBV9 and J is TRBJ1-1; the match to TRBD1 covers 7 bases. V shed 3 bases, J shed 4 bases, and the junction held 6 bases outside the gene matches. Germline CDR1 reads SGDLS; CDR2 reads YYNGEE. There are 14 residues in the CDR3.